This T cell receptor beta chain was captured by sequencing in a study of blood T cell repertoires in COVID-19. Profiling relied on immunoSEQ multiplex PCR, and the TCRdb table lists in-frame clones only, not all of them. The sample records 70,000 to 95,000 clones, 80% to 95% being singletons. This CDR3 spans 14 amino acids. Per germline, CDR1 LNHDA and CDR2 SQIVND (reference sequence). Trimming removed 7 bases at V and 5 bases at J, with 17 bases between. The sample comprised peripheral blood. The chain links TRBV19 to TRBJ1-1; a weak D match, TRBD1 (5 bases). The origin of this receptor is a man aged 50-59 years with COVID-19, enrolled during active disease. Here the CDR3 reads CASTPSRGRTEAFF. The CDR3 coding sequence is TGTGCCAGTACCCCTTCGCGGGGGAGAACTGAAGCTTTCTTT.